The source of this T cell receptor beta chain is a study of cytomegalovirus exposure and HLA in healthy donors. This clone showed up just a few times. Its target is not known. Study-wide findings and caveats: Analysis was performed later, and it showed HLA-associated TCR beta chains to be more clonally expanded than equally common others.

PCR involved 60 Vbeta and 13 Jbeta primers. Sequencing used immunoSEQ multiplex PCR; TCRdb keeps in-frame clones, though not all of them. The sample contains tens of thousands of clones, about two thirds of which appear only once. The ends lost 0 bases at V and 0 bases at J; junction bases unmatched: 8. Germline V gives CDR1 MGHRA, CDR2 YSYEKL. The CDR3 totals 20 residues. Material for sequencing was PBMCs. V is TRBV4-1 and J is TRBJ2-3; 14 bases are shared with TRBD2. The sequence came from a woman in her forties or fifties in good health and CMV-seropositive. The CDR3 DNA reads TGCGCCAGCAGCCAAGATGTCCCTTGGACTAGCGGGGGGAGCACAGATACGCAGTATTTT. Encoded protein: CASSQDVPWTSGGSTDTQYF.